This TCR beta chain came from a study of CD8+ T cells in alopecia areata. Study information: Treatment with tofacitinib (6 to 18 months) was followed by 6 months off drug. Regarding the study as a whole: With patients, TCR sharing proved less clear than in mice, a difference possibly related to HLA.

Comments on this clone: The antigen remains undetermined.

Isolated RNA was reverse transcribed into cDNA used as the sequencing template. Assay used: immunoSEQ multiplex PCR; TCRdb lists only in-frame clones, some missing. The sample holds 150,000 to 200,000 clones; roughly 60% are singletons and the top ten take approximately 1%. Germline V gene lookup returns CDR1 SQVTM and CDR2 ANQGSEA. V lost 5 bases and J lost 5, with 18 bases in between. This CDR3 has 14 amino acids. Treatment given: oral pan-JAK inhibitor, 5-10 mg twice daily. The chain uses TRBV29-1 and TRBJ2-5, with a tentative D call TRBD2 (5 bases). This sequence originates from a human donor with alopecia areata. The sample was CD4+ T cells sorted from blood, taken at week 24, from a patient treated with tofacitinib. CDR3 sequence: CSVTGKHTRETQYF. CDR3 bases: TGCAGCGTTACCGGGAAACACACTCGGGAGACCCAGTACTTC. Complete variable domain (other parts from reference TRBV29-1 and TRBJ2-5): SAVISQKPSRDICQRGTSLTIQCQVDSQVTMMFWYRQQPGQSLTLIATANQGSEATYESGFVIDKFPISRPNLTFSTLTVSNMSPEDSSIYLCSVTGKHTRETQYFGPGTRLLVL.